Presented here are 7 T cell receptor beta chains from one specimen sequenced in a study of identical twins. TCRdb analysed the 5' RACE reads with MiXCR anew, one entry per CDR3 protein. In the table there are under 250,000 distinct CDR3 sequences, roughly 7.5% of which are singletons. These data also formed part of another study, on yellow fever vaccine responses in identical twins.

Sequenced: CD8+ T cells sorted from blood. These TCRs come from a woman aged 18-30 years in good health.

This clonotype appeared many times. This chain links TRBV15 with TRBJ2-1, with a tentative D call TRBD1 (6 bases). This CDR3 region has 15 residues. Germline lookup yields CDR1 LNHNV and CDR2 YYDKDF (reference sequence). V lost 4 bases and J lost 4, with 14 bases in between. The CDR3: CATSTGHSRYNEQFF. CDR3 sequence (DNA): TGTGCCACCAGCACGGGACATTCCCGGTACAATGAGCAGTTCTTC.

The table lists this clonotype with a few counts. V usage is TRBV7-7 and J usage is TRBJ2-1; 9 bases are shared with TRBD2. Germline V gives CDR1 SSHAT, CDR2 FNYEAQ (reference sequence). This CDR3 is 15 amino acids long. V was pared by 1 base and J by 4 bases, with 2 bases of the junction left unmatched. CDR3 coding DNA: TGTGCCAGCAGCTTAGTCCTAGCGGGGTACAATGAGCAGTTCTTC. Translated, it gives CASSLVLAGYNEQFF.

V is TRBV2 and J is TRBJ2-5; 8 positions agree with TRBD2. This CDR3 is 12 amino acids long. Trimming at V came to 9 bases and at J to 5 bases, leaving 5 bases not matched to a gene. Germline V CDR1 and CDR2: SNHLY, FYNNEI. The DNA of the CDR3 is TGTGCCAGTTTAGCGGGAAGTGAGACCCAGTACTTC. It codes for CASLAGSETQYF.

This clonotype appeared a few times. The chain links TRBV19 to TRBJ2-1; D is ambiguous. Germline CDR1 is LNHDA and CDR2 is SQIVND (reference sequence). The CDR3 is made up of 12 amino acids. Between the trimmed V and J ends, which lost 3 bases and 7 bases, there was a span of 7 bases. The CDR3 here is CASSMGLNEQFF. DNA of the CDR3: TGTGCCAGTAGTATGGGATTGAATGAGCAGTTCTTC.

This clonotype was recorded at least ten times. The chain uses TRBV7-8 and TRBJ1-4; tentative D call: TRBD1 (5 bases). The germline gives CDR1 SGHVS, CDR2 FQNEAQ. Trimming cost V 3 bases and J 0 bases, with 8 bases left between them. The CDR3 runs to 15 residues. The CDR3 is CASSLGHATNEKLFF. CDR3 DNA: TGTGCCAGCAGCTTGGGGCACGCAACTAATGAAAAACTGTTTTTT. Full variable domain (missing parts from reference TRBV7-8 and TRBJ1-4): GAGVSQSPRYKVAKRGQDVALRCDPISGHVSLFWYQQALGQGPEFLTYFQNEAQLDKSGLPSDRFFAERPEGSVSTLKIQRTQQEDSAVYLCASSLGHATNEKLFFGSGTQLSVL.

This clonotype has a handful of counts. The chain links TRBV18 to TRBJ2-7; possibly TRBD1 for D (5 bases). Germline CDR1 is KGHSH and CDR2 is LQKENI. Deletions cut 3 bases from V and 4 bases from J, with 16 bases between. The CDR3 sequence is 15 residues long. This chain's CDR3 is CASSPLRASTYEQYV. The CDR3 DNA reads TGTGCCAGCTCACCGCTCAGGGCCTCTACTTACGAGCAGTACGTC.

This clonotype was detected a few times. This chain joins TRBV29-1 and TRBJ2-7; D might be TRBD1 (6 bases). The CDR3 is 12 residues long. The germline gives CDR1 SQVTM, CDR2 ANQGSEA. Between the trimmed V and J ends, which lost 4 bases and 0 bases, there was a span of 7 bases. As DNA, the CDR3 is TGCAGCGTTGTGGACAGCTCCTACGAGCAGTACGTC. This codes for CSVVDSSYEQYV.